The 4 T cell receptor beta chains in this list originate from one sample, sequenced in a study of shared clonotypes between healthy human individuals. The data were produced by immunoSEQ multiplex PCR, yet TCRdb's version contains in-frame clones alone and is incomplete. This table holds about a million clones, roughly 80% found once. Sequenced: memory CD4+ T cells from PBMCs. Subset defined: CD45RA-negative fraction. All receptors derive from a man younger than 35 in good health. Some clones in this sample may be carry-over from other donors' samples.

The chain combines TRBV4-2 with TRBJ2-7; D remains ambiguous. The CDR3 has 15 amino acids. Trimming removed 0 bases at V and 0 bases at J, with 9 bases between. CDR1 is LGHNA, CDR2 YNFKEQ, per germline. The CDR3 sequence: CASSQEPGYSYEQYF. The CDR3 DNA is TGTGCCAGCAGCCAAGAACCCGGGTACTCCTACGAGCAGTACTTC.

The chain couples TRBV5-5 to TRBJ2-5; D call uncertain. The germline CDR1 and CDR2 sequences are SGHKS and YYEKEE (reference sequence). This CDR3 is built from 14 residues. The V gene lost 0 bases and the J gene lost 2 bases, with 8 bases spanning the gap. The CDR3, as DNA: TGTGCCAGCAGCTTGGGGGCTCGACAAGAGACCCAGTACTTC. This encodes CASSLGARQETQYF. Filled out from reference TRBV5-5 and TRBJ2-5, the complete variable domain reads DAGVTQSPTHLIKTRGQQVTLRCSPISGHKSVSWYQQVLGQGPQFIFQYYEKEERGRGNFPDRFSARQFPNYSSELNVNALLLGDSALYLCASSLGARQETQYFGPGTRLLVL.

The chain links TRBV27 to TRBJ1-4, with 7 nucleotides matching TRBD1. J gave up 6 bases and V 2 bases, and 9 bases lay outside the gene matches. CDR3 size: 16 residues. CDR1 and CDR2 from the germline V gene are MNHEY and SMNVEV (reference sequence). CDR3 DNA sequence: TGTGCCAGCAGTTTAAGATCGACCCAGGGGGATGAAAAACTGTTTTTT. Its protein product is CASSLRSTQGDEKLFF. Combining the CDR3 with reference TRBV27 and TRBJ1-4 gives the whole variable domain EAQVTQNPRYLITVTGKKLTVTCSQNMNHEYMSWYRQDPGLGLRQIYYSMNVEVTDKGDVPEGYKVSRKEKRNFPLILESPSPNQTSLYFCASSLRSTQGDEKLFFGSGTQLSVL.

This clone was detected a few times. The CDR3 region is CASSQELREPGTDTQYF. The CDR3 DNA sequence: TGTGCCAGCAGCCAAGAGCTCCGGGAGCCCGGCACAGATACGCAGTATTTT. The chain joins TRBV4-2 to TRBJ2-3, with a possible D match to TRBD2 (6 bases). Trimming left V 0 bases short and J 1 base short, with 14 bases between. The CDR3 totals 17 residues. Germline V gene data show CDR1 as LGHNA and CDR2 as YNFKEQ.